This paragraph reports one T cell receptor beta chain. Its specificity is not known. This table comes from immunoSEQ multiplex PCR, and its TCRdb copy is limited to in-frame clones, with some not included. The data hold around 51,000 clones, with about 83% observed a single time. Trimming shortened V by 3 bases and J by 6 bases, and 10 bases separated the two germline ends. This CDR3 is built from 12 residues. Germline V gene sequence: CDR1 SGDLS, CDR2 YYNGEE. These data belong to a study of OX40 agonist ivuxolimab in advanced cancers. As for the study in general: The dose of intravenous ivuxolimab that patients received every 2 weeks ranged from 0.01 to 10 mg/kg. Those enrolled were approximately 78% male, with a mean age of roughly 60 years and ages from 23 to 79. Study-wide findings and caveats: Within 6 weeks, CD4+ and CD8+ blood T cells expanded clonally at 0.1 to 3.0 mg/kg. Researchers report that CD8+ T cells had, on average, more expanded clones than CD4+.

This sequence originates from an adult with an advanced solid tumor such as melanoma, head and neck, liver or kidney cancer. The V call is TRBV9, the J call TRBJ2-7, with D possibly being TRBD1 (6 bases). The material sequenced was CD4+ or CD8+ T cells sorted from blood, taken in a trial of the OX40 agonist ivuxolimab. The CDR3 sequence is CASSDRVGEQYF. DNA of the CDR3: TGTGCCAGCAGCGACAGGGTGGGCGAGCAGTACTTC.